The 6 T cell receptor beta chains presented below share a single source sample, sequenced in a study of T cell responses to AZD1222 COVID-19 vaccine. The data were produced by immunoSEQ multiplex PCR, yet TCRdb's version contains in-frame clones alone and is incomplete. The sample has about 74,000 clones; 75% to 95% are singletons. Sequencing was performed on peripheral blood, taken 28 days after the second AZD1222 dose. The receptors come from an adult who received the AZD1222 COVID-19 vaccine.

The rearrangement links TRBV7-3 to TRBJ2-2; tentative D call: TRBD1 (5 bases). Germline lookup yields CDR1 SGHTA and CDR2 FQGTGA. V lost 3 bases, J lost 3 bases, and 14 bases lay in between. The CDR3 is 16 amino acids. CDR3 sequence (DNA): TGTGCCAGCAGCTTGCCGGCAGGGATGCACACCGGGGAGCTGTTTTTT. Translation: CASSLPAGMHTGELFF.

J is TRBJ2-2 and V is TRBV30, with D uncertain. CDR1 GTSNPN and CDR2 SVGIG come from the germline V gene (reference sequence). V was shortened by 1 base and J by 6 bases, with 3 bases between the two germline ends. This CDR3 contains 11 residues. In DNA form, the CDR3 reads TGTGCCTGGAGTGGGGCCGGGGAGCTGTTTTTT. Translating it yields CAWSGAGELFF.

The chain employs TRBV4-3 and TRBJ2-7, with D unclear. The germline V and J ends were trimmed by 1 base and 6 bases, with 10 bases remaining between them. The CDR3 covers 13 residues. Germline CDR1 is LGHNA and CDR2 is YSLEER. The CDR3 spells CASSQVISGEQYF. The CDR3 nucleotides read TGCGCCAGCAGCCAAGTGATCTCCGGCGAGCAGTACTTC.

The chain joins TRBV3-1 (or the pseudogene TRBV3-2) to TRBJ2-2, with TRBD2 matching over 7 bases. The V and J ends lost 3 bases and 0 bases, in that order; junction bases with no gene match: 10. Germline CDR1 is LGHDT and CDR2 is YNNKEL (reference sequence). The CDR3 runs to 18 residues. CDR3 DNA sequence: TGTGCCAGCAGCCAGGTATTTAGCGGGCCAACGAACACCGGGGAGCTGTTTTTT. Translating it yields CASSQVFSGPTNTGELFF.

This clone has just one count. DNA for the CDR3: TGTGCCAGCAGTTACTCGAGTGAAGGGGGCGCTGCTTTCTTT. Amino acid sequence: CASSYSSEGGAAFF. J is TRBJ1-1 and V is TRBV6-5; TRBD1 aligns across 7 bases. This CDR3 is 14 amino acids long. V shed 0 bases, J shed 11 bases, and the junction held 9 bases outside the gene matches. The germline V gene has CDR1 MNHEY and CDR2 SVGAGI.

This chain joins TRBV5-4 and TRBJ2-5; TRBD2 agrees at 13 bases. Germline CDR1 is SGHNT and CDR2 is YYREEE (reference sequence). The CDR3 runs 16 residues. V lost 4 bases and J lost 5; bases outside the gene matches: 8. The CDR3 DNA is TGTGCCAGCAGCCGCGGACTAGCGGGAGTTGAGGAGACCCAGTACTTC. This codes for CASSRGLAGVEETQYF.